This is a list of T cell receptor beta chains from one sample in a study of shared clonotypes between healthy human individuals. The method was immunoSEQ multiplex PCR; TCRdb's version includes in-frame clones alone and lacks a portion of them. The sample records about 2 million clones, just under 95% being singletons. Sequenced sample: naive CD8+ T cells sorted from blood. The source of these receptors is a man aged 18 to 29 in good health. The CDR3 runs from the conserved cysteine through the conserved F or W. A D gene is named only where the DNA matches it firmly. Not every row has a clone size; where given, it reads once, few, many or a size class.

TRBD2	TRBJ2-3	TRBV5-1	-	TGCGCCAGCGGTAGCGGGAACGCAGATACGCAGTATTTT	CASGSGNADTQYF
-	TRBJ1-1	TRBV5-1	-	TGCGCCAGCAGCTTGGGGACGGGGACTGAAGCTTTCTTT	CASSLGTGTEAFF
-	TRBJ1-5	TRBV21-1	once	TGTGCCAGCAACACCGGGACAGGGGATAATCAGCCCCAGCATTTT	CASNTGTGDNQPQHF
-	TRBJ1-1	TRBV25-1	once	TGTGCCAGCAGTGAAATGGCAGGGGTTACTGAAGCTTTCTTT	CASSEMAGVTEAFF
TRBD2	TRBJ2-7	TRBV13	-	TGTGCCAGCACCGTATCGGGGGGCTACGAGCAGTACTTC	CASTVSGGYEQYF
TRBD1	TRBJ1-1	TRBV14	-	TGTGCCAGCAGCGAACAGGGGGTGAGCACTGAAGCTTTCTTT	CASSEQGVSTEAFF
TRBD1	TRBJ2-1	TRBV5-6	once	TGTGCCAGCAGCTGGGTTGACAGGGGGCCCTACAATGAGCAGTTCTTC	CASSWVDRGPYNEQFF
TRBD2	TRBJ2-1	TRBV4-3	-	TGCGCCAGCAGCCAAGCATCTGCGGGAGCCATCAATGAGCAGTTCTTC	CASSQASAGAINEQFF
TRBD1	TRBJ2-5	TRBV13	-	TGTGCCAGCAGTCGAGCGACAGGGCAGGAGACCCAGTACTTC	CASSRATGQETQYF
TRBD2	TRBJ2-4	TRBV4-2	-	TGTGCCAGCAGCCCTTGGGGAGCGGGGGCCACCCGGAACATTCAGTACTTC	CASSPWGAGATRNIQYF
TRBD2	TRBJ2-2	TRBV5-4	-	TGTGCCATCCCCATGACTAGCGGGCGAGCGAACACCGGGGAGCTGTTTTTT	CAIPMTSGRANTGELFF
TRBD1	TRBJ1-3	TRBV13	-	TGTGCCAGCAGCTCCTCCGGGACAGAAACTGGAAACACCATATATTTT	CASSSSGTETGNTIYF
TRBD2	TRBJ2-5	TRBV15	once	TGTGCCACCAGCAGGACCGGACTAGCGGGAGGGCCCTCCCAGTACTTC	CATSRTGLAGGPSQYF
-	TRBJ2-5	TRBV7-9	-	TGTGCCAGCAGCTTAGATATAGCCTTCAACCGAGAGACCCAGTACTTC	CASSLDIAFNRETQYF
-	TRBJ2-1	TRBV7-9	-	TGTGCCAGCAGCCCCTGGACGGGATCCTACAATGAGCAGTTCTTC	CASSPWTGSYNEQFF
-	TRBJ1-5	TRBV5-6	-	TGTGCCAGCAGCTTGGCAGGTCAGCCCCAGCATTTT	CASSLAGQPQHF
TRBD2	TRBJ2-5	TRBV7-9	-	TGTGCCAGCAGTCGGGCACTAGCGGGAGAAGAGACCCAGTACTTC	CASSRALAGEETQYF
-	TRBJ2-4	TRBV2	-	TGTGCCAGCATCAGCTTGTCCCTTGTTAACTGGGGAGCCAAAAACATTCAGTACTTC	CASISLSLVNWGAKNIQYF
-	TRBJ2-1	TRBV6-5	-	TGTGCCAGCAGTGGACAGAACTACAATGAGCAGTTCTTC	CASSGQNYNEQFF
-	TRBJ2-7	TRBV11-2	-	TGTGCCAGCAGCCCCCCGGCCCACGAGCAGTACTTC	CASSPPAHEQYF
TRBD1	TRBJ1-5	TRBV6-1	-	TGTGCCAGCAGTCCCACAGGGGTTAATAATCAGCCCCAGCATTTT	CASSPTGVNNQPQHF
-	TRBJ2-3	TRBV2	once	TGTGCCAGCAGCGCAGCAGATACGCAGTATTTT	CASSAADTQYF
-	TRBJ2-2	TRBV27	-	TGTGCCAGCAGTTTCCTAACCTCGGGTGGCACCGGGGAGCTGTTTTTT	CASSFLTSGGTGELFF
-	TRBJ1-3	TRBV7-9	few	TGTGCCAGCAGCGACAGGAATCCTGGAAACACCATATATTTT	CASSDRNPGNTIYF
-	TRBJ2-5	TRBV12-5	-	TGTGCTAGTGGTTCCCCGGGGGGCGGGACCCGAGAGACCCAGTACTTC	CASGSPGGGTRETQYF
-	TRBJ2-5	TRBV5-6	once	TGTGCCAGCAGCAGAATCGCAGGGGTTGTGACCCAGTACTTC	CASSRIAGVVTQYF
TRBD1	TRBJ2-7	TRBV19	few	TGTGCCAGTAGTATAGGGACAGGGGACTACGAGCAGTACTTC	CASSIGTGDYEQYF
-	TRBJ2-5	TRBV5-7	-	TGTGCCAGCAGCTTGCTTCGTAGCGGCGGGTACCAAGAGACCCAGTACTTC	CASSLLRSGGYQETQYF
-	TRBJ2-1	TRBV7-6	-	TGTGCCAGCAGCTTAGTGGTAGCGGCCAATGAGCAGTTCTTC	CASSLVVAANEQFF
TRBD1	TRBJ2-7	TRBV30	-	TGTGCCTGGAGTTTGACAGGGGGCGAGCAGTACTTC	CAWSLTGGEQYF
TRBD2	TRBJ2-2	TRBV6-1	-	TGTGCGGGGGGGTATGCCGGGGAGCTGTTTTTT	CAGGYAGELFF
-	TRBJ1-6	TRBV19	-	TGTGCCAGTAGGAAAGTCGCCTTGGGGGGACCGGCGTCACCCCTCCACTTT	CASRKVALGGPASPLHF
TRBD2	TRBJ2-5	TRBV7-9	-	TGTGCCAGCAGCCGCGGACTAGTTGAGACCCAGTACTTC	CASSRGLVETQYF
-	TRBJ1-1	TRBV5-1	-	TGCGCCAGCAGCTTCTCCGGGGGCAGCGCTGAAGCTTTCTTT	CASSFSGGSAEAFF
-	TRBJ2-7	TRBV7-6	-	TGTGCCAGCAGCTTACTACAGGGATCCGAGCAGTACTTC	CASSLLQGSEQYF